The 18 T cell receptor beta chains presented below share a single source sample, sequenced in a study of blood T cell repertoires in COVID-19. TCRdb's copy holds only in-frame clones and misses some; the assay was immunoSEQ multiplex PCR. The top ten clones hold 2.4% of a sample with roughly 280,000 clones, 80% to 90% of them seen once. Sequencing input: PBMCs or T cells enriched from blood (not recorded which). The receptors were gathered from a woman under 30 who had recovered from COVID-19.

This clone appeared a single time. The chain carries TRBV9 and TRBJ1-4; perhaps TRBD1 as D (5 bases). Germline CDR1 is SGDLS and CDR2 is YYNGEE. V lost 0 bases and J lost 4, with 10 bases in between. The CDR3 loop spans 15 amino acids. As DNA, the CDR3 is TGTGCCAGCAGCGTAGGCAGGGTCGGTAATGAAAAACTGTTTTTT. Protein sequence: CASSVGRVGNEKLFF.

The rearrangement links TRBV5-1 to TRBJ2-7, with D possibly being TRBD1 (6 bases). Germline V gene sequence: CDR1 SGHRS, CDR2 YFSETQ. V was clipped by 4 bases and J by 0 bases, with 14 bases between them. This CDR3 spans 15 amino acids. The CDR3 protein is CASSRPGQNSYEQYF. The CDR3 DNA reads TGCGCCAGCAGCCGCCCGGGACAAAACTCCTACGAGCAGTACTTC.

This clone was counted once. The V gene is TRBV7-3, the J gene TRBJ2-5; a weak D match, TRBD1 (6 bases). Per germline, CDR1 SGHTA and CDR2 FQGTGA. This CDR3 is built from 14 residues. Trimming shortened V by 5 bases and J by 5 bases, and 15 bases separated the two germline ends. In DNA, the CDR3 is TGTGCCAGCAGCGTACAGGGTCAGGGGGAGACCCAGTACTTC. It yields the protein CASSVQGQGETQYF. The full variable domain, with the rest looked up from reference TRBV7-3 and TRBJ2-5, is GAGVSQTPSNKVTEKGKYVELRCDPISGHTALYWYRQSLGQGPEFLIYFQGTGAADDSGLPNDRFFAVRPEGSVSTLKIQRTERGDSAVYLCASSVQGQGETQYFGPGTRLLVL.

This sequence joins TRBV5-1 and TRBJ1-1; D perhaps matches TRBD1 (6 bases). This CDR3 spans 15 amino acids. Per germline, CDR1 SGHRS and CDR2 YFSETQ. The V gene lost 2 bases and the J gene lost 0 bases, with 11 bases spanning the gap. The CDR3 coding sequence is TGCGCCAGCAGCTTCTCAGGGGAAGTGAACACTGAAGCTTTCTTT. It translates to CASSFSGEVNTEAFF.

The gene calls are TRBV5-6 and TRBJ2-7, with 7 bases matching TRBD1. The junction had 12 bases not matched to a gene; V was cut back by 1 base and J by 8 bases. CDR3 size: 15 residues. Per the germline V gene, CDR1 is SGHDT and CDR2 is YYEEEE. The CDR3 bases are TGTGCCAGCAGCTTGCCGGGACAGCCCACGGCAAAGCAGTACTTC. Its protein product is CASSLPGQPTAKQYF.

The CDR3 loop reads CATAGGDSYEQYF. Written as DNA, the CDR3 is TGTGCCACCGCGGGGGGCGATTCCTACGAGCAGTACTTC. The genes are TRBV2 and TRBJ2-7; 8 nucleotides agree with TRBD2. Germline-derived CDR1 and CDR2 are SNHLY and FYNNEI. V gave up 10 bases and J gave up 1 base; unmatched junction bases: 6. This CDR3 contains 13 residues.

The chain employs TRBV2 and TRBJ2-3; tentatively, D is TRBD2 (5 bases). The germline V and J ends were trimmed by 5 bases and 2 bases, with 14 bases remaining between them. Per the germline V gene, CDR1 is SNHLY and CDR2 is FYNNEI. This CDR3 has 15 amino acids. This CDR3 reads CASSPTRLNTDTQYF. The CDR3 region has the DNA TGTGCCAGCAGTCCAACTAGGCTGAACACAGATACGCAGTATTTT.

V usage is TRBV3-1 (or the pseudogene TRBV3-2) and J usage is TRBJ2-5; the match to TRBD1 covers 7 bases. V gave up 6 bases and J gave up 2 bases; unmatched junction bases: 6. Germline V gene sequence: CDR1 LGHDT, CDR2 YNNKEL (reference sequence). The CDR3 is 14 amino acids. The CDR3 loop is CASSFRTGQETQYF. In DNA, the CDR3 is TGTGCCAGCAGTTTCAGGACAGGACAAGAGACCCAGTACTTC.

V usage is TRBV20-1 and J usage is TRBJ1-2, with a tentative D call TRBD1 (6 bases). Trimming took off 4 bases at V and 7 bases at J, with 10 bases between the two ends. Germline CDR1 and CDR2: DFQATT and SNEGSKA (reference sequence). This CDR3 has 11 amino acids. The DNA of the CDR3 is TGCAGTGCTAATAACAGGGTTGGCTACACCTTC. This codes for CSANNRVGYTF.

This clone was found once. The chain combines TRBV19 with TRBJ1-2, with D unclear. This CDR3 has 16 amino acids. Germline V gene lookup returns CDR1 LNHDA and CDR2 SQIVND (reference sequence). Trimming removed 3 bases from V and 2 bases from J, with 16 bases in between. As DNA, the CDR3 is TGTGCCAGTAGTATTTATGCGGCAGCTACCAACTATGGCTACACCTTC. It yields the protein CASSIYAAATNYGYTF.

This clone turned up a few times. The V gene is TRBV5-4, the J gene TRBJ2-7; 7 bases match TRBD1. Germline assignment: CDR1 SGHNT and CDR2 YYREEE (reference sequence). This CDR3 contains 15 residues. V was pared by 4 bases and J by 1 base, with 8 bases of the junction left unmatched. The CDR3 region is CASSTNRGWSYEQYF. Here the CDR3 DNA reads TGTGCCAGCAGCACCAACAGGGGCTGGTCCTACGAGCAGTACTTC. Supplemented by reference TRBV5-4 and TRBJ2-7, the full variable domain reads ETGVTQSPTHLIKTRGQQVTLRCSSQSGHNTVSWYQQALGQGPQFIFQYYREEENGRGNFPPRFSGLQFPNYSSELNVNALELDDSALYLCASSTNRGWSYEQYFGPGTRLTVT.

This clone appeared once. This chain joins TRBV7-9 and TRBJ2-5; tentative D call: TRBD1 (6 bases). This CDR3 region has 15 residues. The V end lost 4 bases, the J end lost 3 bases, and 15 bases lay between the germline ends. CDR1 and CDR2 (germline): SEHNR, FQNEAQ (reference sequence). CDR3 sequence reads: CASSSRDISEETQYF. The CDR3 nucleotides are TGTGCCAGCAGCTCACGGGACATTTCAGAAGAGACCCAGTACTTC.

The chain has TRBV6-5 and TRBJ1-1; 8 bases agree with TRBD1. From germline, CDR1 is MNHEY and CDR2 SVGAGI. CDR3 length equals 15 residues. V dropped 5 bases and J dropped 7; count of bases not matched to a gene: 12. CDR3 nucleotides: TGTGCCAGCAGTCCCGGGACAGGCACCCAGGGTGAAGCTTTCTTT. Translating gives CASSPGTGTQGEAFF.

This clone has a handful of counts. The chain links TRBV30 to TRBJ2-3; D possibly corresponds to TRBD2 (7 bases). CDR1 and CDR2 from the germline V gene are GTSNPN and SVGIG (reference sequence). The CDR3 loop spans 12 amino acids. Trimming stripped 5 bases from V and 4 bases from J, with 10 bases between. As DNA, the CDR3 is TGTGCCTGGGGCGGGGGCCCAGATACGCAGTATTTT. Its protein is CAWGGGPDTQYF.

The V and J genes are TRBV5-1 and TRBJ2-5, with TRBD1 matching 11 bases. CDR3 size: 19 residues. CDR1 is SGHRS, CDR2 YFSETQ, per germline. J was trimmed by 0 bases and V by 2 bases; bases with no gene match: 12. The chain's CDR3 is CASSLSRTGGPFYQETQYF. The DNA of the CDR3 is TGCGCCAGCAGCTTATCGAGGACAGGGGGCCCCTTTTACCAAGAGACCCAGTACTTC.

V usage is TRBV6-5 and J usage is TRBJ1-1; 9 nucleotides agree with TRBD1. V lost 2 bases, J lost 5 bases, and 6 bases stayed unmatched. This CDR3 region has 15 residues. Germline values: CDR1 MNHEY, CDR2 SVGAGI. CDR3 in amino acids: CASSYLTGGWTEAFF. The DNA for the CDR3 is TGTGCCAGCAGTTACCTGACAGGGGGTTGGACTGAAGCTTTCTTT.

The chain links TRBV18 to TRBJ1-6; tentative D call: TRBD1 (6 bases). The CDR3 covers 18 residues. Trimming cost V 4 bases and J 5 bases, with 21 bases left between them. Germline V gene data show CDR1 as KGHSH and CDR2 as LQKENI. CDR3 in DNA: TGTGCCAGCTCACACCCTACCACCACACGGACAGATAATTCACCCCTCCACTTT. This gives the protein CASSHPTTTRTDNSPLHF. Combining the CDR3 with reference TRBV18 and TRBJ1-6 gives the whole variable domain NAGVMQNPRHLVRRRGQEARLRCSPMKGHSHVYWYRQLPEEGLKFMVYLQKENIIDESGMPKERFSAEFPKEGPSILRIQQVVRGDSAAYFCASSHPTTTRTDNSPLHFGNGTRLTVT.

V and J are TRBV7-9 and TRBJ1-2, with 9 bases aligning to TRBD1. J lost 8 bases, V lost 5 bases, and 12 bases had no gene match. The germline V gene has CDR1 SEHNR and CDR2 FQNEAQ (reference sequence). This CDR3 has 15 residues. CDR3: CASSPPGTGNSGYTF. CDR3 DNA sequence: TGTGCCAGCAGCCCCCCTGGGACAGGGAATTCCGGCTACACCTTC.